This T cell receptor beta chain was documented in a study of T cells in Graves' hyperthyroidism and ophthalmopathy. Germline V lookup: CDR1 ENHRY, CDR2 SYGVKD. V lost 8 bases, J lost 7 bases, and 11 bases lay in between. CDR3 size: 12 residues. RNA transcripts provided the source from which TCR beta CDR3 regions were amplified. The TCR CDR3 first-round RT-PCR relied on the HTBI primer set. From the multiplex PCR reads, TCRdb called clonotypes with MiXCR, one entry per CDR3 protein. The table has 490,000 or so distinct CDR3 sequences, approximately 23% seen once. The genes are TRBV10-3 and TRBJ2-2; D may be TRBD2 (5 bases). Source material: blood. The clonotype comes from a woman aged 65 to 85 with Graves' ophthalmopathy. The CDR3 DNA reads TGTGCCATCCGATCCGGGATCGGGGAGCTGTTTTTT. As protein: CAIRSGIGELFF.